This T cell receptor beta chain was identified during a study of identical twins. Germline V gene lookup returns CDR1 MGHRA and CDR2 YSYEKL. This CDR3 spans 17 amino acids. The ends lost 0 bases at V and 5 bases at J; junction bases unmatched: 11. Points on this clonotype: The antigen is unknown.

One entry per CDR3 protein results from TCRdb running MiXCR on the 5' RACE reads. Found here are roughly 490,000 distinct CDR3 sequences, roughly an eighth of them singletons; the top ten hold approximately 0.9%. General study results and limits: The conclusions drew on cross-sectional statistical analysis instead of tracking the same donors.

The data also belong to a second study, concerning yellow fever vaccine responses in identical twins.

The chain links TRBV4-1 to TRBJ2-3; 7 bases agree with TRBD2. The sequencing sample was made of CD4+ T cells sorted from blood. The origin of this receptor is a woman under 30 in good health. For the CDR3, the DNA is TGCGCCAGCAGCCAAGATATCGAGGGAGGGCCAGGAGATACGCAGTATTTT. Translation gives CASSQDIEGGPGDTQYF.